Each of the 28 T cell receptor beta chains below was sequenced from the same sample in a study of T cell repertoires in cytomegalovirus infection. No antigen has been assigned to these receptors. In TCRdb, the reads were re-called with MiXCR into one record per CDR3 protein. This table holds 650,000 to 900,000 distinct CDR3 sequences, about 27% found once. The sample was cultured CD8+ T cells from PBMCs, taken from culture after CMV antigen stimulation. These receptors all stem from a human donor in good health (CMV status not recorded). Some clones in this sample may be carry-over from other donors' samples.

This clonotype was seen ten or more times. CDR3 residues: CASSLTSGGADEQFF. The CDR3 DNA reads TGTGCCAGCAGCCTGACTAGCGGGGGGGCAGATGAGCAGTTCTTC. The rearrangement joins TRBV7-3 to TRBJ2-1; 14 nucleotides agree with TRBD2. There are 15 residues in the CDR3. Germline-derived CDR1 and CDR2 are SGHTA and FQGTGA. The V gene end was trimmed by 5 bases and the J gene end by 8 bases; junction bases not matched to a gene: 5.

This sequence joins TRBV6-1 and TRBJ2-1, with D tentatively TRBD2 (5 bases). The CDR3 length is 13 residues. V shed 4 bases and J shed 9 bases, with 13 bases lying between them. Germline V gene lookup returns CDR1 MNHNS and CDR2 SASEGT. In nucleotides, the CDR3 is TGTGCCAGCAGTGGGGAGCTCGCAAGTGAGCAGTTCTTC. Encoded protein: CASSGELASEQFF.

The chain has TRBV4-1 and TRBJ2-3; 9 nucleotides align to TRBD1. J gave up 4 bases and V 0 bases, and 8 bases lay outside the gene matches. Germline V gene sequence: CDR1 MGHRA, CDR2 YSYEKL. This CDR3 is 17 amino acids long. The CDR3 is CASSQDPGTGSSDTQYF. The CDR3, as DNA: TGCGCCAGCAGCCAAGACCCCGGGACAGGGTCGTCAGATACGCAGTATTTT.

In its sample, this clonotype was seen a few times. The V gene is TRBV11-1, the J gene TRBJ2-5; either TRBD1 or TRBD2 may supply D (5 bases each). The V gene lost 2 bases and the J gene lost 5 bases, with 12 bases spanning the gap. This CDR3 has 14 residues. CDR1 is SGHAT and CDR2 is FQDESV in the germline V gene (reference sequence). The CDR3 DNA reads TGTGCCAGCAGCTTAACTGAGGGACGGGAGACCCAGTACTTC. Translation: CASSLTEGRETQYF.

The chain couples TRBV6-5 to TRBJ1-2, with TRBD1 matching 7 bases. Germline assignment: CDR1 MNHEY and CDR2 SVGAGI. V shed 6 bases and J 4 bases; nucleotides not matched to a gene: 11. The CDR3 is 15 residues long. CDR3 sequence: CASSPFPGQLYGYTF. The CDR3 nucleotides are TGTGCCAGCAGCCCGTTTCCGGGACAGCTCTATGGCTACACCTTC.

This clonotype was found a few times. The rearrangement links TRBV10-3 to TRBJ1-1, with D unclear. V lost 5 bases and J lost 5, with 15 bases in between. Germline assignment: CDR1 ENHRY and CDR2 SYGVKD. This CDR3 contains 14 residues. CDR3 DNA sequence: TGTGCCATCAGTCCCAAGACCCAAGGAACTGAAGCTTTCTTT. It specifies CAISPKTQGTEAFF.

This clonotype was recorded a few times. The rearrangement joins TRBV7-9 to TRBJ2-5; no firm D call. The CDR3 is made up of 14 amino acids. The germline CDR1 and CDR2 sequences are SEHNR and FQNEAQ (reference sequence). The V end was cut by 3 bases, the J end by 5 bases, with 13 bases between. CDR3 sequence (DNA): TGTGCCAGCAGCTTTACGACCAAAGGGGAGACCCAGTACTTC. Amino acid sequence: CASSFTTKGETQYF.

This clonotype appeared a few times. The chain combines TRBV5-5 with TRBJ1-5; D is undetermined. Germline CDR1 SGHKS, CDR2 YYEKEE (reference sequence). The CDR3 has 15 amino acids. Trimming took off 5 bases at V and 2 bases at J, with 14 bases between the two ends. CDR3 sequence: CASSPLWGGNQPQHF. The CDR3 DNA reads as TGTGCCAGCAGTCCTCTTTGGGGTGGCAATCAGCCCCAGCATTTT.

This sequence joins TRBV6-8 and TRBJ1-6; a possible D gene is TRBD1 (5 bases). In germline, CDR1 is MNHGY, CDR2 SAAAGT. The CDR3 runs to 17 residues. V lost 5 bases and J 4 bases, leaving 18 bases between the germline ends. The CDR3, as DNA: TGTGCCAGCAGTGTTCGACGGCAGGGAGGGTATAATTCACCCCTCCACTTT. Amino acids: CASSVRRQGGYNSPLHF.

The chain couples TRBV4-1 to TRBJ1-2; D uncertain. V lost 2 bases, J lost 4 bases, and 8 bases lay in between. Germline CDR1 and CDR2: MGHRA and YSYEKL. The CDR3 consists of 13 residues. In DNA, the CDR3 is TGCGCCAGCAGCCAACGGAACAGCTATGGCTACACCTTC. It translates to CASSQRNSYGYTF.

The CDR3 is CAISAAGTPNTEAFF. The CDR3 region has the DNA TGTGCCATCAGTGCGGCAGGGACGCCGAACACTGAAGCTTTCTTT. V gene TRBV10-3 combines with J gene TRBJ1-1, with a weak D call TRBD1 (5 bases). Germline-derived CDR1 and CDR2 are ENHRY and SYGVKD. This CDR3 is 15 amino acids long. Trimming took off 4 bases at V and 1 base at J, with 13 bases between the two ends.

In its sample, this clonotype was seen many times. The chain joins TRBV12-3 or TRBV12-4 to TRBJ2-3, with D hard to call. The V end lost 8 bases, the J end lost 11 bases, and 11 bases lay between the germline ends. The CDR3 is made up of 10 amino acids. The CDR3 region is CASALVGQYF. The CDR3 DNA follows: TGTGCCAGCGCCCTGGTGGGGCAGTATTTT.

V is TRBV2 and J is TRBJ2-5; weak D call: TRBD2 (7 bases). The CDR3 covers 16 residues. Germline CDR1 and CDR2: SNHLY and FYNNEI. V shed 6 bases and J shed 4 bases, with 21 bases lying between them. DNA for the CDR3: TGTGCCAGCAGGGCGGGGGCGGGGCCAACGAGAGAGACCCAGTACTTC. Its protein product is CASRAGAGPTRETQYF.

The chain combines TRBV6-6 with TRBJ2-1; 10 bases align to TRBD1. The CDR3 extends over 15 amino acids. Germline CDR1 and CDR2: MNHNY and SVGAGI (reference sequence). V lost 2 bases and J lost 5; bases outside the gene matches: 3. For the CDR3, the DNA is TGTGCCAGCAGTTACCTCGGGACAGGGGACAATGAGCAGTTCTTC. Its protein is CASSYLGTGDNEQFF.

This clonotype was counted between two and nine times. The chain's CDR3 is CASSAQRRESVNNEQFF. Written as DNA, the CDR3 is TGTGCCAGCAGCGCCCAACGCCGGGAGAGCGTTAACAATGAGCAGTTCTTC. V is TRBV9 and J is TRBJ2-1; possible D gene TRBD2, 6 bases. This CDR3 has 17 amino acids. The V gene's germline CDR1 is SGDLS and CDR2 YYNGEE. V was pared by 3 bases and J by 5 bases, with 21 bases between.

The chain recombines TRBV7-9 with TRBJ2-7, with TRBD2 matching over 8 bases. The germline V gene has CDR1 SEHNR and CDR2 FQNEAQ (reference sequence). CDR3 length: 14 amino acids. J gave up 3 bases and V 1 base, and 2 bases lay outside the gene matches. CDR3 region: CASSLVTSGYEQYV. Written as DNA, the CDR3 is TGTGCCAGCAGCTTAGTTACTAGCGGCTACGAGCAGTACGTC.

This chain links TRBV7-2 with TRBJ2-3, with D possibly TRBD1 on 6 matching bases. The germline V gene encodes CDR1 SGHTA and CDR2 FQGNSA. Trimming took 4 bases from V and 2 from J, leaving 19 bases between them. This CDR3 region has 17 residues. CDR3 sequence (DNA): TGTGCCAGCAGCTCCCAGCACGGACAGTACGACACAGATACGCAGTATTTT. Translation gives CASSSQHGQYDTDTQYF.

This clonotype was seen repeatedly, ten times or more. This rearrangement joins TRBV7-9 to TRBJ2-3; the D gene is possibly TRBD2 (5 bases). The germline V and J ends were trimmed by 0 bases and 0 bases, with 13 bases remaining between them. The CDR3 runs 17 residues. CDR1 is SEHNR, CDR2 FQNEAQ, per germline (reference sequence). The CDR3 loop is CASSLAPRGLSTDTQYF. The CDR3 region has the DNA TGTGCCAGCAGCTTAGCGCCTAGAGGACTTAGCACAGATACGCAGTATTTT.

The rearrangement joins TRBV19 to TRBJ2-1, with 7 bases matching TRBD1. The CDR3 runs 16 residues. The germline CDR1 and CDR2 sequences are LNHDA and SQIVND (reference sequence). V lost 7 bases, J lost 2 bases, and 11 bases stayed unmatched. The CDR3 is CASTHRYRGTYNEQFF. In DNA form, the CDR3 reads TGTGCCAGTACCCACCGATACAGGGGTACCTACAATGAGCAGTTCTTC.

This rearrangement joins TRBV11-2 to TRBJ1-1; D may be TRBD1 (6 bases). The CDR3 totals 14 residues. V was trimmed by 5 bases and J by 3 bases, leaving 13 bases between them. Germline V gene sequence: CDR1 SGHAT, CDR2 FQNNGV. The CDR3 nucleotides read TGTGCCAGCAGCCAAAAGACAGGTTACACTGAAGCTTTCTTT. This gives the protein CASSQKTGYTEAFF.

The chain has TRBV7-6 and TRBJ1-3; no clear D gene. The germline gives CDR1 SGHVS, CDR2 FNYEAQ. This CDR3 has 16 amino acids. The ends were cut back, 1 base at V and 0 bases at J, with 10 bases in the middle. The CDR3, as DNA: TGTGCCAGCAGCTTAGTGCTGGCCGGCTCTGGAAACACCATATATTTT. It translates to CASSLVLAGSGNTIYF.

The chain joins TRBV7-9 to TRBJ1-2; D gene unclear. The V gene's germline CDR1 is SEHNR and CDR2 FQNEAQ (reference sequence). This CDR3 is 15 amino acids long. The germline V and J ends were trimmed by 5 bases and 8 bases, with 21 bases remaining between them. Here the CDR3 reads CASSIRSRGLWGYTF. CDR3 DNA sequence: TGTGCCAGCAGCATCCGATCGCGCGGGCTTTGGGGCTACACCTTC.

This chain uses TRBV15 with TRBJ1-1; TRBD1 might be the D (6 bases). The CDR3 contains 13 residues. The V end was cut by 2 bases, the J end by 6 bases, with 10 bases between. Looked up from germline, CDR1 is LNHNV and CDR2 is YYDKDF (reference sequence). This CDR3 reads CATSRKQGPEAFF. The CDR3 DNA is TGTGCCACCAGCAGAAAACAGGGCCCTGAAGCTTTCTTT. Supplemented by reference TRBV15 and TRBJ1-1, the full variable domain reads DAMVIQNPRYQVTQFGKPVTLSCSQTLNHNVMYWYQQKSSQAPKLLFHYYDKDFNNEADTPDNFQSRRPNTSFCFLDIRSPGLGDTAMYLCATSRKQGPEAFFGQGTRLTVV.

The gene calls are TRBV12-5 and TRBJ2-1; TRBD2 agrees at 10 bases. V was clipped by 9 bases and J by 4 bases; unmatched bases: 6. The V gene's germline CDR1 is LGHNT and CDR2 FRNRAP. The CDR3 has 14 amino acids. Written as DNA, the CDR3 is TGTGCTAGAGGTACGGGACTAGCGTACAATGAGCAGTTCTTC. Translating gives CARGTGLAYNEQFF.

J is TRBJ2-6 and V is TRBV7-9; D is ambiguous. Per the germline V gene, CDR1 is SEHNR and CDR2 is FQNEAQ (reference sequence). CDR3 length equals 17 residues. The V end lost 3 bases, the J end lost 2 bases, and 14 bases lay between the germline ends. The CDR3 here is CASSLTSRVAGANVLTF. The CDR3 DNA sequence: TGTGCCAGCAGCTTGACGTCTCGGGTTGCTGGGGCCAACGTCCTGACTTTC.

This clonotype was seen ten or more times. This rearrangement joins TRBV7-9 to TRBJ1-5, with D possibly TRBD1 on 5 matching bases. Germline CDR1 SEHNR, CDR2 FQNEAQ (reference sequence). There are 14 residues in the CDR3. V lost 5 bases and J 1 base, leaving 9 bases between the germline ends. The CDR3 region is CASSPEGSNQPQHF. Written as DNA, the CDR3 is TGTGCCAGCAGCCCCGAGGGGAGCAATCAGCCCCAGCATTTT.

This clonotype was seen many times. The V call is TRBV12-3 or TRBV12-4, the J call TRBJ2-3, with D tentatively TRBD1 or TRBD2 (5 bases each). This CDR3 comprises 14 residues. V was clipped by 6 bases and J by 0 bases, with 10 bases between them. The CDR3 nucleotides are TGTGCCAGCAGGCCGGGACCAAGCACAGATACGCAGTATTTT. Encoded protein: CASRPGPSTDTQYF.

This clonotype came up a few times. The chain joins TRBV19 to TRBJ1-4; D might be TRBD1 (6 bases). Trimming took off 6 bases at V and 3 bases at J, with 14 bases between the two ends. Germline values: CDR1 LNHDA, CDR2 SQIVND (reference sequence). There are 15 residues in the CDR3. The CDR3 sequence is CASSPGEGPNEKLFF. The CDR3 bases are TGTGCCAGTAGCCCAGGGGAGGGACCTAATGAAAAACTGTTTTTT. Using reference TRBV19 and TRBJ1-4 for the parts outside the CDR3, the full variable domain is DGGITQSPKYLFRKEGQNVTLSCEQNLNHDAMYWYRQDPGQGLRLIYYSQIVNDFQKGDIAEGYSVSREKKESFPLTVTSAQKNPTAFYLCASSPGEGPNEKLFFGSGTQLSVL.